This is a list of T cell receptor beta chains from one sample in a study of T cells in Graves' hyperthyroidism and ophthalmopathy. From the multiplex PCR reads, TCRdb called clonotypes with MiXCR, one entry per CDR3 protein. The sample holds about 460,000 distinct CDR3 sequences, 20% to 25% seen once. Sequencing used blood. The receptors come from a woman in her 70s with Graves' ophthalmopathy. CDR3s leave out the opening cysteine and the closing phenylalanine or tryptophan.

>13|TRBV28
ASQFGGAGTGELF
>13|TRBV12-3/TRBV12-4
ASSFGGGSGYGYT
>9|TRBV20-1
SARDPSEQY
>13|TRBV11-2
ASSSPARGRDIQY
>13|TRBV5-1
ASSLAGGRNGELF
>16|TRBV6-5
ASSYQTSGRRNTGELF
>16|TRBV27
ASSHSVGTGTGNTEAF
>12|TRBV19
ASSTPGRTYEQY
>12|TRBV18
ASSQNRGVYGYT
>13|TRBV5-1
ASAGTSGPSYEQY
>13|TRBV18
ASSPPSGSINEQY
>10|TRBV20-1
SAIYGQETQY
>14|TRBV10-3
AINPDRGANTGELF
>17|TRBV6-2/TRBV6-3
ASSYPIEGTGGQTREQF
>8|TRBV20-1
SANKETQY
>11|TRBV20-1
SAGQGDRYEQY
>12|TRBV29-1
SVDSSRVGYGYT
>14|TRBV20-1
SASTHRDSSNTEAF
>14|TRBV6-2/TRBV6-3
ASSYERTSRGEKLF
>12|TRBV20-1
SAIWGAVDTEAF
>15|TRBV13
ASSLGPTSLAKNIQY
>13|TRBV5-1
ASSTGQGGWDGYT
>13|TRBV7-2
ASSLPGTGEGGYT
>12|TRBV7-8
ASSGGTELTEAF
>13|TRBV7-8
ASSPQRVMNTEAF
>12|TRBV6-1
ANSPGTANYDYT
>13|TRBV7-9
TSSLGLPITSGYT